This T cell receptor beta chain was recorded in a study of blood T cells in healthy people across ages. A second PCR of about 7 to 12 cycles used a sample-barcoded 5' primer and a J-beta primer mix. TCRdb re-analysed the 5' RACE reads in MiXCR, keeping a single row per CDR3 protein. The repertoire includes some 1,800,000 distinct CDR3 sequences, 30% to 40% of them detected once, and about 23% sits in the top ten. This clonotype appeared a few times. No antigen is known for it. Study results and limitations: There was no known CMV status for donors, so expanded clonotype changes were possibly confounded. Age advanced and TCR beta diversity per million T cells fell, roughly linearly.

Germline V gene lookup returns CDR1 MGHRA and CDR2 YSYEKL. The CDR3 covers 15 residues. V lost 0 bases, J lost 2 bases, and 8 bases lay in between. This receptor was obtained from a human donor in good health. V usage is TRBV4-1 and J usage is TRBJ1-5, with D unclear. Sequencing input: blood. CDR3 sequence (DNA): TGCGCCAGCAGCCAAGATCCAGTGGGCAATCAGCCCCAGCATTTT. This translates into CASSQDPVGNQPQHF.